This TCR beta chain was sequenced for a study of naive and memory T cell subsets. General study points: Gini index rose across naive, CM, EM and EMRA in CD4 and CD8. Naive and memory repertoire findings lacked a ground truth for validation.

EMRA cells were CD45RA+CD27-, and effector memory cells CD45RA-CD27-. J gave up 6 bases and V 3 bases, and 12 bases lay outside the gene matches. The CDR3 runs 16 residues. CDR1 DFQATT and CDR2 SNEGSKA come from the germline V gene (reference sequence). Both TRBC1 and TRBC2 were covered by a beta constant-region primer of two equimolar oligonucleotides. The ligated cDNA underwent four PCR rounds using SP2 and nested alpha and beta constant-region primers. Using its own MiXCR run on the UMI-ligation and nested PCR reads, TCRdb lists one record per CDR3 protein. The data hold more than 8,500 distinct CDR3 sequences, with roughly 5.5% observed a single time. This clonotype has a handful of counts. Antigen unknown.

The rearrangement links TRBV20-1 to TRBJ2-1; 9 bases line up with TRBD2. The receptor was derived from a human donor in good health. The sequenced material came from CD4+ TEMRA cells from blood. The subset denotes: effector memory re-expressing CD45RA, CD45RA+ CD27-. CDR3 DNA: TGCAGTGCTAGCCGGGTACCTAGCGGGAAGGTCAATGAGCAGTTCTTC. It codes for CSASRVPSGKVNEQFF.